This T cell receptor (beta chain) derives from a study of regulatory T cells in long-lasting Graves disease. Relying on iRepertoire HTBI primers and Arm-PCR of CDR3 regions, the team built TCR beta libraries. Each CDR3 protein is one row after TCRdb ran MiXCR on the multiplex PCR reads. This sample has 550,000 to 650,000 distinct CDR3 sequences, with roughly 15% found just once. This clonotype was observed at least ten times. The time point was: newly diagnosed GD, antithyroid drugs for less than 3 months. PBMCs provided the RNA from which the TCR library was made. Trimming took 5 bases from V and 5 from J; bases not matched to a gene: 8. In germline, CDR1 is MNHEY, CDR2 SMNVEV (reference sequence). The CDR3 extends over 14 amino acids. The sample was also reused in another study, on T cells in Graves' hyperthyroidism and ophthalmopathy.

The chain is built from TRBV27 and TRBJ2-7; 8 bases fit TRBD1. The TCR was taken from a man younger than 35 with Graves disease. Sequenced material: peripheral blood mononuclear cells (PBMCs), taken at new diagnosis, from a patient treated with antithyroid drugs. CDR3 region: CASSPRTGLNEQYF. The CDR3 DNA reads TGTGCCAGCAGTCCGAGGACAGGGCTGAACGAGCAGTACTTC.